This T cell receptor (beta chain) is drawn from a study of blood T cell repertoires in COVID-19. Study-level background: Acute and convalescent COVID-19 specimens originated in the United States, Italy and Spain.

Sequencing used immunoSEQ multiplex PCR; TCRdb keeps in-frame clones, though not all of them. Here the sample spans around 360,000 clones, roughly 87% being singletons. V was cut by 7 bases and J by 0 bases, with 7 bases left in between. Germline V gives CDR1 MNHEY, CDR2 SVGAGI. The CDR3 runs 13 residues. Recruitment covered under 25 US areas and drew participants whose ages spanned 18 to 89 years. Recovered Cohort 3 donors showed two negative PCRs, clearance, or symptom resolution. The clonotype comes from a woman aged 30 to 39 who had recovered from COVID-19. Sample: PBMCs or T cells enriched from blood (not recorded which). This chain links TRBV6-5 with TRBJ2-1; D unclear. CDR3 sequence (DNA): TGTGCCAGCACTATGAGCTCCTACAATGAGCAGTTCTTC. It specifies CASTMSSYNEQFF.